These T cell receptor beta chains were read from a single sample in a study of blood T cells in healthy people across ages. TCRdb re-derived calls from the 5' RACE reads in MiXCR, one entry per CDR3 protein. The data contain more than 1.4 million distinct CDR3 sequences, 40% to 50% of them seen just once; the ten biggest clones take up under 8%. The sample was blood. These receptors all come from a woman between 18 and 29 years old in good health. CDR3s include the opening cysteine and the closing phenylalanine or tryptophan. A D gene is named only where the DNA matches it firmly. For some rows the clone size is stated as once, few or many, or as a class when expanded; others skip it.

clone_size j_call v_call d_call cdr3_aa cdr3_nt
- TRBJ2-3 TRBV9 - CASSVDPGSGTDTQYF TGTGCCAGCAGCGTAGATCCGGGGTCAGGGACAGATACGCAGTATTTT
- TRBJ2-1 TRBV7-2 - CASSFLGTEQFF TGTGCCAGCAGCTTCCTTGGGACTGAGCAGTTCTTC
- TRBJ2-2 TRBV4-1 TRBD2 CASRATGDYPNTGELFF TGCGCCAGCAGAGCCACGGGGGACTACCCCAACACCGGGGAGCTGTTTTTT
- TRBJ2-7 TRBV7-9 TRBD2 CASSLGNSGRPEQYF TGTGCCAGCAGCTTGGGTAACAGCGGGAGGCCCGAGCAGTACTTC
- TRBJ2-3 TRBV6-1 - CASSEAKGGRTDTQYF TGTGCCAGCAGTGAAGCTAAGGGGGGACGGACAGATACGCAGTATTTT
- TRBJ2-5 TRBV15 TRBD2 CATSRDRTSGTQYF TGTGCCACCAGCAGAGATCGGACTAGCGGGACCCAGTACTTC
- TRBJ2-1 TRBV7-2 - CASSLMLGYNEQFF TGTGCCAGCAGCTTAATGCTAGGGTACAATGAGCAGTTCTTC
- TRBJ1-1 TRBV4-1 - CASSHRDKSTEAFF TGCGCCAGCAGCCACCGGGACAAGAGCACTGAAGCTTTCTTT
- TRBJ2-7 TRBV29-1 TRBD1 CSVRAPGWKGAGYEQYF TGCAGCGTCCGAGCCCCAGGGTGGAAGGGGGCAGGTTACGAGCAGTACTTC
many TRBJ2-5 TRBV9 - CASSPSDWFGETQYF TGTGCCAGCAGCCCCTCAGACTGGTTCGGGGAGACCCAGTACTTC
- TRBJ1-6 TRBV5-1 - CASSLDPVGGNSPLHF TGCGCCAGCAGCTTGGATCCCGTCGGGGGTAATTCACCCCTCCACTTT
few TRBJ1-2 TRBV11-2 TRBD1 CASSPRTGMRYGYTF TGTGCCAGCAGCCCGCGGACAGGGATGAGATATGGCTACACCTTC
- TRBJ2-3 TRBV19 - CARPKVEAPTDTQYF TGTGCCAGACCAAAGGTCGAGGCCCCCACAGATACGCAGTATTTT
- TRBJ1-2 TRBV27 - CASSLLGGSYGYTF TGTGCCAGCAGTTTATTAGGGGGATCCTATGGCTACACCTTC
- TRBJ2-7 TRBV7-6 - CASSLGWSDYEQYF TGTGCCAGCAGCTTAGGCTGGTCGGACTACGAGCAGTACTTC
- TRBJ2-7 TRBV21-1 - CASSPTGPSNEQYF TGTGCCAGCAGCCCCACGGGCCCGAGCAACGAGCAGTACTTC
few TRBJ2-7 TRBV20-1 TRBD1 CSARDGGQGPYDEQYF TGCAGTGCTAGAGATGGGGGACAGGGGCCCTACGACGAGCAGTACTTC
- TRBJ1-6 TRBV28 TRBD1 CASSPPGQGYDSPLHF TGTGCCAGCAGCCCCCCCGGACAGGGATATGATTCACCCCTCCACTTT
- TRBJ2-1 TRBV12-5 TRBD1 CASGPRGSNLYNEQFF TGTGCTAGTGGTCCCAGGGGGTCTAACCTCTACAATGAGCAGTTCTTC
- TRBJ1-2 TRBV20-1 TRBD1 CSAREGTGYGYTF TGCAGTGCTAGGGAAGGGACAGGGTATGGCTACACCTTC
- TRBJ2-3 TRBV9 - CASSVATSSTDTQYF TGTGCCAGCAGCGTAGCGACCTCTAGCACAGATACGCAGTATTTT
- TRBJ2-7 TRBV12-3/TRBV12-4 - CASSPSSGKQYF TGTGCCAGCAGTCCAAGCTCGGGGAAGCAGTACTTC
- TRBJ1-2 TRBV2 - CASRQGGITNYGYTF TGTGCCAGCCGCCAAGGGGGGATAACTAACTATGGCTACACCTTC
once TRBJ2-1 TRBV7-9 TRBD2 CARSPRAGGAYNEQFF TGTGCCCGCAGCCCACGAGCGGGGGGTGCCTACAATGAGCAGTTCTTC
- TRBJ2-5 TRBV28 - CASSLPPDRLAQETQYF TGTGCCAGCAGTTTGCCACCGGACAGACTCGCCCAAGAGACCCAGTACTTC
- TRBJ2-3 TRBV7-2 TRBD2 CAGSSLAGVPIDTQYF TGTGCCGGCAGCTCTCTAGCGGGAGTCCCGATAGATACGCAGTATTTT
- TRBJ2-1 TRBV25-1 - CASSDHSRDLDEQFF TGTGCCAGCAGTGATCATAGCAGGGACTTGGATGAGCAGTTCTTC
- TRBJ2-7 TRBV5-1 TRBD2 CASSLVGLAEHEQYF TGCGCCAGCAGCTTGGTTGGACTAGCGGAGCACGAGCAGTACTTC
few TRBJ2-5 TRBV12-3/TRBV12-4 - CASSLESGMGETQYF TGTGCCAGCAGTTTAGAGTCCGGGATGGGGGAGACCCAGTACTTC
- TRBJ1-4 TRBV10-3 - CAISDQRTPNEKLFF TGTGCCATCAGTGATCAGAGGACACCTAATGAAAAACTGTTTTTT
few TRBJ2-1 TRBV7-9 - CASSPRDGSSYNEQFF TGTGCCAGCAGCCCACGGGACGGGAGCTCCTACAATGAGCAGTTCTTC
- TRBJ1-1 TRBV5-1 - CASSVGARTEAFF TGCGCCAGCAGTGTCGGGGCGAGGACTGAAGCTTTCTTT
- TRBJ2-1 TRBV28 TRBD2 CASSPGLAGDRETQFF TGTGCCAGCAGTCCTGGACTAGCGGGTGATCGAGAGACCCAGTTCTTC
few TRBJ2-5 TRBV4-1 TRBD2 CASSPAGVGAETQYF TGCGCCAGCAGCCCGGCGGGAGTAGGAGCGGAGACCCAGTACTTC
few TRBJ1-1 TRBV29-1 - CSGGGLGEAFF TGCAGCGGTGGGGGGCTGGGTGAAGCTTTCTTT
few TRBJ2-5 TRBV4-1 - CASSQESRGHRPEYF TGCGCCAGCAGCCAAGAAAGTAGGGGCCACCGTCCCGAGTACTTC
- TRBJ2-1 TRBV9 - CASSVEGGGLPGNEQFF TGTGCCAGCAGCGTAGAGGGGGGGGGTTTACCAGGTAATGAGCAGTTCTTC
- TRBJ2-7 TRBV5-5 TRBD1 CASSYGQGANEQYF TGTGCCAGCAGCTATGGACAGGGGGCCAACGAGCAGTACTTC
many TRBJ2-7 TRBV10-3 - CAISEGTLSSYEQYF TGTGCCATCAGTGAGGGGACACTCAGCTCCTACGAGCAGTACTTC
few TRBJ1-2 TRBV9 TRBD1 CASSPSGGFYYGYTF TGTGCCAGCAGCCCCTCAGGGGGATTCTACTATGGCTACACCTTC
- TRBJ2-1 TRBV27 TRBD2 CASSLTAGARNEQFF TGTGCCAGCAGTTTGACAGCGGGAGCACGAAATGAGCAGTTCTTC
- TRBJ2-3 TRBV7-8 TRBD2 CASSPASGGFTDTQYF TGTGCCAGCAGCCCCGCGAGCGGGGGGTTCACAGATACGCAGTATTTT
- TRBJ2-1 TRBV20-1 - CSGVPEADSYNEQFF TGCAGTGGCGTCCCGGAAGCGGACTCCTACAATGAGCAGTTCTTC
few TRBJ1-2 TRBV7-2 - CASSLRFGGVVTRENYGYTF TGTGCCAGCAGCTTAAGGTTCGGAGGGGTGGTGACCCGGGAGAACTATGGCTACACCTTC
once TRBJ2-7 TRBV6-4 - CARRGSRPVHSYEQYF TGTGCGCGCAGGGGATCTCGTCCCGTCCACTCCTACGAGCAGTACTTC
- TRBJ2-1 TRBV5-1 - CASSSFMAMGMNEQFF TGCGCCAGCAGCTCTTTTATGGCGATGGGGATGAATGAGCAGTTCTTC